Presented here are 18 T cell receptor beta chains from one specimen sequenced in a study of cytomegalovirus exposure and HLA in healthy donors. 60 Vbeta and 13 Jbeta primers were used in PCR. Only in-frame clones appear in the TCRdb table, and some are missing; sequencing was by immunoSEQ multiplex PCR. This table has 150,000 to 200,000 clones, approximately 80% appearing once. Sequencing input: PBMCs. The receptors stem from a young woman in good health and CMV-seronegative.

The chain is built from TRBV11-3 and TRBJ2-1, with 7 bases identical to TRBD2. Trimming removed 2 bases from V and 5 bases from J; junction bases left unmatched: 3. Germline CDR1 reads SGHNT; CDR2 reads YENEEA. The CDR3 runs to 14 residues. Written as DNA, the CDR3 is TGTGCCAGCAGCTTATTAACTAGCGACAATGAGCAGTTCTTC. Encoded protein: CASSLLTSDNEQFF. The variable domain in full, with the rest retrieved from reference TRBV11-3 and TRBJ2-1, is EAGVVQSPRYKIIEKKQPVAFWCNPISGHNTLYWYLQNLGQGPELLIRYENEEAVDDSQLPKDRFSAERLKGVDSTLKIQPAELGDSAVYLCASSLLTSDNEQFFGPGTRLTVL.

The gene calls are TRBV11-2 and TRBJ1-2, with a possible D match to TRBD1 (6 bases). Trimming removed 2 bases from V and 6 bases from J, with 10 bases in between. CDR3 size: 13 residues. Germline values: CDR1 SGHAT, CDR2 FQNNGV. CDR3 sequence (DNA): TGTGCCAGCAGCTTACGGGCAGGGGATGGCTACACCTTC. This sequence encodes CASSLRAGDGYTF.

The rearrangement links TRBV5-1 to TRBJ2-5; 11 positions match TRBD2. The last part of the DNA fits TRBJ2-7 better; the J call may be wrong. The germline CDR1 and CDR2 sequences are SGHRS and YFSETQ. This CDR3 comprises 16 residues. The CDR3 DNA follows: TGCGCCAGCAGCCGATTGGGACTAGCGGCCAGCTACGAGCAGTACTTC. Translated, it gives CASSRLGLAASYEQYF.

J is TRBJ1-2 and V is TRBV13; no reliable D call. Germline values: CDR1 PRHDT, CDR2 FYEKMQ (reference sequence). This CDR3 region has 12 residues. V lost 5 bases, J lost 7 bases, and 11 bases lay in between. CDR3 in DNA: TGTGCCAGCAGCCGGGGTAGGAGTGGCTACACCTTC. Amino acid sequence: CASSRGRSGYTF.

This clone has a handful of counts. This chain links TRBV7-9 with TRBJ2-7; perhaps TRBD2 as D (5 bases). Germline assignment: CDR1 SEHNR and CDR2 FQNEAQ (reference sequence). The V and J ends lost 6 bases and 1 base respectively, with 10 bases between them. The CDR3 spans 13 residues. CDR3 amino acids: CASSLSESYEQYF. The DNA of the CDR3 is TGTGCCAGCAGTCTTAGCGAATCCTACGAGCAGTACTTC.

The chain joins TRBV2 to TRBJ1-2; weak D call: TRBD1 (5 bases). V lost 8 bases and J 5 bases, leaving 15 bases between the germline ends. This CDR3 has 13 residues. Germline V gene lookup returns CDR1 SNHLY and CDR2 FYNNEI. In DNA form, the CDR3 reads TGTGCCAGCCACAGGAACAAGTTGTATGGCTACACCTTC. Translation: CASHRNKLYGYTF.

CDR3 coding DNA: TGTGCCAGCAGCTTGGGGCTAGCGGGAGGGTCTCGGCGGGCAGATACGCAGTATTTT. Its translation is CASSLGLAGGSRRADTQYF. The chain carries TRBV5-6 and TRBJ2-3; 12 bases align to TRBD2. CDR1 and CDR2 (germline): SGHDT, YYEEEE. The CDR3 length is 19 residues. The ends lost 0 bases at V and 4 bases at J; junction bases unmatched: 12.

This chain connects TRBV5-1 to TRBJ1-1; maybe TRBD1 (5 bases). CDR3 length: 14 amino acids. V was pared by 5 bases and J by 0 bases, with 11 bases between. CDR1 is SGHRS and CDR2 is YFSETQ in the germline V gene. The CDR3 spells CASRFDSVNTEAFF. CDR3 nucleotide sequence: TGCGCCAGCAGATTCGACAGTGTGAACACTGAAGCTTTCTTT.

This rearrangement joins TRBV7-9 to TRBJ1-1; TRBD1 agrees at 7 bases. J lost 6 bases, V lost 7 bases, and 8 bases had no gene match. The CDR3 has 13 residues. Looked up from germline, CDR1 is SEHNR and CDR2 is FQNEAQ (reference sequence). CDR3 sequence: CASTLTGNPEAFF. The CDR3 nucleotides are TGTGCCAGCACCCTGACAGGGAATCCTGAAGCTTTCTTT. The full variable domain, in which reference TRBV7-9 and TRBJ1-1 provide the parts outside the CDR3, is DTGVSQNPRHKITKRGQNVTFRCDPISEHNRLYWYRQTLGQGPEFLTYFQNEAQLEKSRLLSDRFSAERPKGSFSTLEIQRTEQGDSAMYLCASTLTGNPEAFFGQGTRLTVV.

CDR3: CASSLMENGKLFF. For the CDR3, the DNA is TGTGCCAGCAGCTTAATGGAGAACGGAAAACTGTTTTTT. The rearrangement uses TRBV11-2 and TRBJ1-4; D remains ambiguous. Germline values: CDR1 SGHAT, CDR2 FQNNGV. The CDR3 has 13 amino acids. Trimming removed 2 bases from V and 10 bases from J, with 11 bases in between.

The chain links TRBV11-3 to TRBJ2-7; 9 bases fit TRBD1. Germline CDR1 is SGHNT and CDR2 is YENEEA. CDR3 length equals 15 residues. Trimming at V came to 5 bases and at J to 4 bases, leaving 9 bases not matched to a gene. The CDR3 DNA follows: TGTGCCAGCAGCCGGACAGGGGCGTCTACGTACGAGCAGTACTTC. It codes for CASSRTGASTYEQYF.

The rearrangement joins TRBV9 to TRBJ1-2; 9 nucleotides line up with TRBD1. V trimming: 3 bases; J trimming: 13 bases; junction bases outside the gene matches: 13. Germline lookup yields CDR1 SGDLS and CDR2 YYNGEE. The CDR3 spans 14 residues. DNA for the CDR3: TGTGCCAGCAGCGGTGGGACAGGGTCAACTCTCAGCACCTTC. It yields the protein CASSGGTGSTLSTF.

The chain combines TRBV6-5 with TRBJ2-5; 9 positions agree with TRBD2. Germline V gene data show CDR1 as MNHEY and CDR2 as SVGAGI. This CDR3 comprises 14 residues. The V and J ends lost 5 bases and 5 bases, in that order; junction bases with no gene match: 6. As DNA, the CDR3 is TGTGCCAGCAGTGATAGCGGGGGAGCGGAGACCCAGTACTTC. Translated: CASSDSGGAETQYF.

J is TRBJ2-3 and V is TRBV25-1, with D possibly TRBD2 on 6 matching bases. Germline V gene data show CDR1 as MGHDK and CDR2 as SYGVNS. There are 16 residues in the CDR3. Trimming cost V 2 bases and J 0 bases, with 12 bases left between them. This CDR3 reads CASSENGSGSTDTQYF. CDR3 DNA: TGTGCCAGCAGTGAAAACGGTAGCGGAAGCACAGATACGCAGTATTTT. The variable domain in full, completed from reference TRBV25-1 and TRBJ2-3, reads EADIYQTPRYLVIGTGKKITLECSQTMGHDKMYWYQQDPGMELHLIHYSYGVNSTEKGDLSSESTVSRIRTEHFPLTLESARPSHTSQYLCASSENGSGSTDTQYFGPGTRLTVL.

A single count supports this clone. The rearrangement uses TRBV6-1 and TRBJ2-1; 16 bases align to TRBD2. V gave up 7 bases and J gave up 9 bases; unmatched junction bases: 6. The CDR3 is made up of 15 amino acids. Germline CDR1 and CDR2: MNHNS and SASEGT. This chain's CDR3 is CASKGLAGGKGEQFF. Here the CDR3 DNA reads TGTGCCAGCAAGGGACTAGCGGGAGGGAAGGGTGAGCAGTTCTTC.

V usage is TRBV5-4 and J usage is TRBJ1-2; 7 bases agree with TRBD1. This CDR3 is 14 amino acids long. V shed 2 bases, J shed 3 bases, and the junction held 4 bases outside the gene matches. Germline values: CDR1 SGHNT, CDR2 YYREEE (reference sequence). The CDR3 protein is CASSFPQGDYGYTF. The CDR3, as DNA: TGTGCCAGCAGCTTTCCTCAGGGGGACTATGGCTACACCTTC.

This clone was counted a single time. CDR3: CAISDVETNQPQHF. Written as DNA, the CDR3 is TGTGCCATCAGTGATGTAGAAACGAATCAGCCCCAGCATTTT. The gene calls are TRBV10-3 and TRBJ1-5; D gene uncertain. The V gene's germline CDR1 is ENHRY and CDR2 SYGVKD. This CDR3 spans 14 amino acids. Trimming took off 3 bases at V and 4 bases at J, with 10 bases between the two ends.

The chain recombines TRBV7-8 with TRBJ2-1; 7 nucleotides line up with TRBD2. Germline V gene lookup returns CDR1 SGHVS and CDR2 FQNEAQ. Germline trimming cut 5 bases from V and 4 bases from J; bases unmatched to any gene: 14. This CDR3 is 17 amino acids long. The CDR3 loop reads CASSPRGWGGYYNEQFF. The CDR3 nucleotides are TGTGCCAGCAGCCCCCGGGGGTGGGGAGGGTATTACAATGAGCAGTTCTTC.